This T cell receptor beta chain was obtained from a study of post-analysis software for immune sequencing data. About the research overall: Secondary progressive, relapsing-remitting and progressive-relapsing multiple sclerosis were among the included disease courses. Study observations and caveats: Controls significantly exceeded multiple sclerosis patients in normalized Chao1 diversity. By F measure, samples from a shared preparation batch strongly co-clustered. In patients, about five TRBV segments were more frequent than in controls, with TRBV5-6, TRBV5-1 and TRBV20-1 among them.

cDNA libraries for TCR beta contained unique molecular identifiers. TCRdb re-analysed the PCR reads in MiXCR, keeping a single row per CDR3 protein. The table has roughly 800,000 distinct CDR3 sequences, 35% to 55% seen once. In this sample, this clonotype turned up a few times. What it recognizes is unknown. The CDR3 contains 16 residues. V was pared by 6 bases and J by 1 base, with 16 bases between. Material for sequencing was blood. The sequence was obtained from a girl aged 5 to 17 with multiple sclerosis. The rearrangement joins TRBV12-3 or TRBV12-4 to TRBJ1-5; maybe TRBD1 (5 bases). Here the CDR3 DNA reads TGTGCCAGCAGACAGCAGGGCCTGGTGAGCAATCAGCCCCAGCATTTT. Protein: CASRQQGLVSNQPQHF.